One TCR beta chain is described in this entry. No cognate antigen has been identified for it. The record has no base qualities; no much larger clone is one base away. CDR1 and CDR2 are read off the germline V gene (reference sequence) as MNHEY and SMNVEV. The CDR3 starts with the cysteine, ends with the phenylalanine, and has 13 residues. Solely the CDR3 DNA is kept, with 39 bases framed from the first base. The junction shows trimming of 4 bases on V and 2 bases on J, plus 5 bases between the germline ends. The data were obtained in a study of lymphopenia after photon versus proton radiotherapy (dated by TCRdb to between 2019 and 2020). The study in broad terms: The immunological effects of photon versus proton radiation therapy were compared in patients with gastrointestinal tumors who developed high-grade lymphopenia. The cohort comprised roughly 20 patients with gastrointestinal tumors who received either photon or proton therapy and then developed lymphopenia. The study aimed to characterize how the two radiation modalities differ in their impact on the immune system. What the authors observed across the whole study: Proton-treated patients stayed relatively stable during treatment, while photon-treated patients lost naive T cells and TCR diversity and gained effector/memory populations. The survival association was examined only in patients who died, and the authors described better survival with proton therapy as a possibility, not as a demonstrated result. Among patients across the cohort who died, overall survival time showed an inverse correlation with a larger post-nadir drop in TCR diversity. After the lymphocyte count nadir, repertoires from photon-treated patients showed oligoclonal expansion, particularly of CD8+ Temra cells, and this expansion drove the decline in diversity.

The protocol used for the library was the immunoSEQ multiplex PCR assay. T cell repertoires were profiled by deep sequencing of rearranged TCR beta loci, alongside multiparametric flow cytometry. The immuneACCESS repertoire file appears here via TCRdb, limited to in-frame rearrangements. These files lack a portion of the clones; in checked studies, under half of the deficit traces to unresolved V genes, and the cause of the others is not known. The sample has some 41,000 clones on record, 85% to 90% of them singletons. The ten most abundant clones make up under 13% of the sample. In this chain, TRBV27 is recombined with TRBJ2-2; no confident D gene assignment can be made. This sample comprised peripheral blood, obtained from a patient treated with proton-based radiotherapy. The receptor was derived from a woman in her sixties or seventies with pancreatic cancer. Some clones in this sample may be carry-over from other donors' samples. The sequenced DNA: TGTGCCAGCAGTTCATATAACACCGGGGAGCTGTTTTTT. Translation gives CASSSYNTGELFF.